What follows describes a single T cell receptor beta chain. No antigen is known for it. This entry belongs to a study of T cell responses to AZD1222 COVID-19 vaccine. The study, taken as a whole, reports: At 160-218 and 743-854, vaccine-associated CD4 TCRs were dominant, and they spanned spike.

Only in-frame clones appear in the TCRdb table, and some are missing; sequencing was by immunoSEQ multiplex PCR. In the table there are over 85,000 clones, 88% of which are singletons. The sequence came from an adult who received the AZD1222 COVID-19 vaccine. The sequenced sample was peripheral blood, obtained 28 days after the second AZD1222 dose.

The CDR3 sequence: CASRDPMNQPQHF. The CDR3 nucleotides are TGTGCCAGCAGAGACCCGATGAATCAGCCCCAGCATTTT. The V and J genes are TRBV28 and TRBJ1-5; D gene uncertain. Germline V CDR1 and CDR2: MDHEN, SYDVKM. The CDR3 consists of 13 residues. V lost 6 bases and J lost 4, with 10 bases in between.